Following are 8 T cell receptor beta chains from one sample sequenced in a study of blood T cell repertoires in COVID-19. The table came from immunoSEQ multiplex PCR; TCRdb's copy has only in-frame clones and leaves some out. Counted here are about 63,000 clones, around four fifths occurring once; the ten biggest clones make up 12%. The source material was peripheral blood. The receptor set was obtained from a human donor in a cohort sampled during active COVID-19.

The chain links TRBV9 to TRBJ1-6; D remains ambiguous. Germline V gives CDR1 SGDLS, CDR2 YYNGEE. This CDR3 contains 13 residues. The V end was cut by 3 bases, the J end by 10 bases, with 11 bases between. The CDR3 sequence is CASSELDSSPLHF. The CDR3 DNA follows: TGTGCCAGCAGCGAACTAGATAGCTCACCCCTCCACTTT. Supplemented by reference TRBV9 and TRBJ1-6, the full variable domain reads DSGVTQTPKHLITATGQRVTLRCSPRSGDLSVYWYQQSLDQGLQFLIQYYNGEERAKGNILERFSAQQFPDLHSELNLSSLELGDSALYFCASSELDSSPLHFGNGTRLTVT.

The chain recombines TRBV5-1 with TRBJ2-2; D is possibly TRBD2 (6 bases). V was clipped by 5 bases and J by 0 bases, with 8 bases between them. This CDR3 spans 14 amino acids. Per germline, CDR1 SGHRS and CDR2 YFSETQ. For the CDR3, the DNA is TGCGCCAGCAGGGCGGGACCGAACACCGGGGAGCTGTTTTTT. Residues: CASRAGPNTGELFF.

This clone has more than one count but fewer than ten. J is TRBJ1-6 and V is TRBV27; D perhaps matches TRBD1 (6 bases). The CDR3 loop spans 17 amino acids. V was trimmed by 5 bases and J by 8 bases, leaving 22 bases between them. Germline CDR1 and CDR2: MNHEY and SMNVEV (reference sequence). As DNA, the CDR3 is TGTGCCAGCAGTCTTGGGGCCGGCCCGCAGGGGTATTCACCCCTCCACTTT. Translating gives CASSLGAGPQGYSPLHF.

This clone was picked up a small number of times. V and J are TRBV6-2 or TRBV6-3 and TRBJ2-1; 7 bases agree with TRBD1. Germline V gene sequence: CDR1 MNHEY, CDR2 SVGEGT. With 2 bases clipped from V and 6 bases from J, the junction kept 7 bases outside the gene matches. The CDR3 extends over 15 amino acids. The CDR3: CASSYTGQAGNEQFF. CDR3 sequence (DNA): TGTGCCAGCAGTTACACCGGACAGGCCGGCAATGAGCAGTTCTTC.

This clone was counted once. The rearrangement joins TRBV9 to TRBJ1-4; 7 bases are a match to TRBD1. Germline lookup yields CDR1 SGDLS and CDR2 YYNGEE. The V segment lost 4 bases and the J segment 4 bases; nucleotides outside the gene matches: 10. CDR3 length: 16 amino acids. The CDR3 is CASSPSVGTVNEKLFF. DNA for the CDR3: TGTGCCAGCAGCCCTTCCGTCGGGACAGTTAATGAAAAACTGTTTTTT.

About this clone itself: Other DNA sequences in this specimen translate into the identical CDR3. V usage is TRBV5-1 and J usage is TRBJ1-3; no clear D gene. Trimming left V 3 bases short and J 0 bases short, with 7 bases between. The germline gives CDR1 SGHRS, CDR2 YFSETQ. The CDR3 consists of 14 residues. CDR3 sequence reads: CASSSGSSGNTIYF. CDR3 in DNA: TGCGCCAGCAGCTCGGGGAGCTCTGGAAACACCATATATTTT.

The chain uses TRBV5-6 and TRBJ1-5; 8 positions agree with TRBD1. After removal of 0 bases from V and 2 bases from J, the junction contained 1 base not matched to a gene. The CDR3 has 15 amino acids. Germline V lookup: CDR1 SGHDT, CDR2 YYEEEE. The CDR3 protein is CASSLAGGGNQPQHF. The CDR3 nucleotides are TGTGCCAGCAGCTTGGCAGGGGGCGGCAATCAGCCCCAGCATTTT.

The CDR3 bases are TGCGCCAGCAGCGAGGACAGTATTAACACTGAAGCTTTCTTT. Its translation is CASSEDSINTEAFF. V and J are TRBV5-1 and TRBJ1-1, with D tentatively TRBD1 (6 bases). CDR3 length: 14 amino acids. Trimming removed 4 bases at V and 2 bases at J, with 12 bases between. The germline CDR1 and CDR2 sequences are SGHRS and YFSETQ.